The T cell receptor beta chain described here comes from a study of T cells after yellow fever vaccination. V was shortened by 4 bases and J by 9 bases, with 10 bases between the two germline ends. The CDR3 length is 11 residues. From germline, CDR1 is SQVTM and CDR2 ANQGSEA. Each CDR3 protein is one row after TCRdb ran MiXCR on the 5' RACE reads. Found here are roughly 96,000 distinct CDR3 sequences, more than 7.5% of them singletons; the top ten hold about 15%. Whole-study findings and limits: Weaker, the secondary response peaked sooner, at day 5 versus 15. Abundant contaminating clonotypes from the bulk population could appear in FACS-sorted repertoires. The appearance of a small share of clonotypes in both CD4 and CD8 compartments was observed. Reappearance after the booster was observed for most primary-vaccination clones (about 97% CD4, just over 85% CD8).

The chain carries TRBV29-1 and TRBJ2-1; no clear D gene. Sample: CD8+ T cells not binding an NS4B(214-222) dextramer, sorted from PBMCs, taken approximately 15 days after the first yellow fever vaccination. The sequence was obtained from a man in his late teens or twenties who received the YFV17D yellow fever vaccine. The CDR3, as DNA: TGCAGCGTTGTTCCAGCTCGTGAGCAGTTCTTC. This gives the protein CSVVPAREQFF.